The clone carrying this TCR beta chain showed up many times. What it binds is not known. V was pared by 0 bases and J by 1 base, with 16 bases between. CDR1 and CDR2 from the germline V gene are MNHEY and SMNVEV (reference sequence). CDR3 length: 18 amino acids. The TCRbeta library was prepared with unique molecular identifiers. TCRdb ran MiXCR on the PCR reads and lists one entry per CDR3 protein. The sample holds roughly 66,000 distinct CDR3 sequences, roughly 4.9% seen once. This sample was included in a study of T-cell reconstitution after alpha-beta-depleted transplantation in children. Notes on the study in general: It was surviving recipient T cells and thymic progenitors that gave some patients high TCRbeta diversity at day 60.

This chain uses TRBV27 with TRBJ2-1, with D perhaps TRBD1 (5 bases). The sample consisted of PBMCs, mostly from graft donor cells, taken 180 days after TCRalphabeta/CD19-depleted stem cell transplant. This clonotype originated in a boy less than two years old who had a stem cell transplant for acute myeloid leukemia, so the T cells may come from the graft donor. This CDR3 is CASSLSGLGRRSYNEQFF. The CDR3 DNA follows: TGTGCCAGCAGTTTATCGGGTTTGGGGCGAAGGTCCTACAATGAGCAGTTCTTC.